This T cell receptor (beta chain) comes out of a study of post-analysis software for immune sequencing data (dated by TCRdb to 2014 to 2015). Some background on the complete study: Relapsing-remitting, secondary progressive and progressive-relapsing multiple sclerosis were recorded as disease courses, and subtype annotation was lacking for some patients. A subset of samples was prepared in parallel using single-end sample barcoding, then pooled and co-amplified after Illumina adapter ligation. Patient repertoires were compared against 10 to 12 previously published healthy control repertoires from donors aged about 6 to 27 years.

The library came from PCR. Instrument on record: Illumina HiSeq 2500. To reduce PCR and sequencing biases, unique molecular identifiers were built into the TCR beta cDNA libraries. Roughly 500,000 cDNA molecules were obtained for every 1 to 10 million input T cells, so each molecule roughly corresponded to one T cell. The same protocol used for the earlier healthy control dataset was applied to prepare and sequence the patient libraries. Within a given batch, samples were prepared together, multiplexed and sequenced on the same HiSeq lane. The paper's processing steps were these. MIGEC handled the raw barcoded reads, throwing out single-read molecular identifier groups before consensus assembly and CDR3 extraction. Clonotype tables were post-analysed with VDJtools, and diversity was normalized by down-sampling all datasets to the smallest sample size. To correct batch-related cross-sample contamination, repertoire overlap clustering matched CDR3 amino acid sequences but not nucleotide sequences. TCRdb trimmed public reads at Q25 via fastp, called clones via MiXCR and kept in-frame beta chains. Every distinct CDR3 protein forms one entry, paired with its most common genes and DNA. It is TCRdb's table, rather than the study itself, that gives the V and J calls and clone size. Here the sample has 600,000 to 750,000 distinct CDR3 sequences; 55% to 70% occur a single time. The biggest ten clones account for around 10% of the sample.

According to the germline V gene, CDR1 reads ENHRY and CDR2 reads SYGVKD. Trimming at the junction amounts to 10 bases on V and 1 base on J, and the germline ends lie 14 bases apart. From its cysteine to its phenylalanine, the CDR3 spans 14 amino acids. CDR3 DNA is the only sequence kept; it has 42 bases, read in frame from the first base. This clonotype was seen more than once but under ten times. What antigen it recognizes has not been identified. No base quality values were provided; no much bigger clone lies one nucleotide off. Paper-wide results and their limitations: The multiple sclerosis patient group was slightly younger than the control group. Compared with controls, multiple sclerosis patients had significantly lower normalized Chao1 diversity, a finding suggesting substantial peripheral T-cell clonal expansion. Direct clustering with F measure revealed strong co-clustering of samples prepared in the same batch, which led to a batch-effect correction. Significantly higher frequencies in patients than in controls were found for roughly 5 TRBV segments, including TRBV5-6, TRBV5-1 and TRBV20-1.

To demonstrate the VDJtools post-analysis software, TCR beta repertoires were profiled from the peripheral blood of more than 10 young patients with multiple sclerosis. Multiple sclerosis patients were children and adolescents aged roughly 6 to 17 years. The chain is made from TRBV10-3 and TRBJ2-1; there is no confident call for the D gene. This TCR was recovered from a girl between 2 and 10 years old with multiple sclerosis. What was sequenced was blood. The sequenced DNA: TGTGCCACAGCCGACTCGCTGTCCTACAATGAGCAGTTCTTC. This sequence encodes CATADSLSYNEQFF.